The 9 T cell receptor beta chains below were found in one sample sequenced in a study of cytomegalovirus exposure and HLA in healthy donors. The protocol was immunoSEQ multiplex PCR, while the TCRdb copy is restricted to in-frame clones and leaves out a portion. The profile shows approximately 300,000 clones, approximately 90% of them singletons. The sequenced material came from PBMCs. These receptors were obtained from a woman younger than 30 in good health and CMV-seronegative.

The V and J genes are TRBV13 and TRBJ1-2; TRBD1 is a possible D gene (5 bases). V dropped 2 bases and J dropped 4 bases, with 20 bases sitting between them. CDR1 and CDR2 (germline): PRHDT, FYEKMQ (reference sequence). This CDR3 contains 17 residues. CDR3 in DNA: TGTGCCAGCAGCTTACCGGGAGAAGGGCAGGGCAGCTATGGCTACACCTTC. This codes for CASSLPGEGQGSYGYTF.

CDR3 sequence (DNA): TGTGCCAGCGCGTGGCAGGGCCCGAACACCGGGGAGCTGTTTTTT. It is translated as CASAWQGPNTGELFF. The chain combines TRBV2 with TRBJ2-2; TRBD1 is a possible D gene (5 bases). The CDR3 is made up of 15 amino acids. Looked up from germline, CDR1 is SNHLY and CDR2 is FYNNEI. V dropped 8 bases and J dropped 0 bases, with 13 bases sitting between them. Using reference TRBV2 and TRBJ2-2 for the parts outside the CDR3, the full variable domain is EPEVTQTPSHQVTQMGQEVILRCVPISNHLYFYWYRQILGQKVEFLVSFYNNEISEKSEIFDDQFSVERPDGSNFTLKIRSTKLEDSAMYFCASAWQGPNTGELFFGEGSRLTVL.

The V gene is TRBV7-7, the J gene TRBJ2-1; D is uncertain. V was pared by 2 bases and J by 8 bases, with 10 bases between. The V gene's germline CDR1 is SSHAT and CDR2 FNYEAQ (reference sequence). The CDR3 extends over 13 amino acids. CDR3 in DNA: TGTGCCAGCAGCTTACCGAGCTCTGATGAGCAGTTCTTC. Translating it yields CASSLPSSDEQFF.

V and J are TRBV27 and TRBJ1-1; no firm D call. This CDR3 contains 13 residues. Trimming stripped 3 bases from V and 8 bases from J, with 13 bases between. From germline, CDR1 is MNHEY and CDR2 SMNVEV (reference sequence). The CDR3 sequence: CASSFRRSQEAFF. The CDR3 bases are TGTGCCAGCAGTTTTCGGAGAAGCCAAGAAGCTTTCTTT.

This chain joins TRBV4-3 and TRBJ2-7, with 7 bases identical to TRBD1. Germline V gene sequence: CDR1 LGHNA, CDR2 YSLEER. V was pared by 3 bases and J by 9 bases, with 5 bases of the junction left unmatched. There are 12 residues in the CDR3. The DNA of the CDR3 is TGCGCCAGCAGCCATCAAGAGGGGGCGCAGTACTTC. It encodes CASSHQEGAQYF.

The genes are TRBV27 and TRBJ2-1, with 7 bases matching TRBD2. Germline CDR1 and CDR2: MNHEY and SMNVEV (reference sequence). Trimming cost V 5 bases and J 5 bases; bases outside gene matches: 6. The CDR3 sequence is 14 residues long. This CDR3 is CASSVGRNNNEQFF. CDR3 nucleotides: TGTGCCAGCAGTGTCGGGAGGAACAACAATGAGCAGTTCTTC.

This chain joins TRBV7-2 and TRBJ2-3; 8 positions match TRBD2. The germline CDR1 and CDR2 sequences are SGHTA and FQGNSA. The CDR3 covers 15 residues. The trim removed 3 bases at V and 0 bases at J, leaving 2 bases unmatched. The CDR3 sequence is CASSFSSGSTDTQYF. The CDR3 DNA follows: TGTGCCAGCAGCTTCTCTAGCGGGAGCACAGATACGCAGTATTTT.

This clone was picked up many times. V usage is TRBV12-1 and J usage is TRBJ2-3; the DNA was not compared with TRBD2, the D call given in the table. TRBV12-1 counts as a pseudogene. There are 10 residues in the CDR3. The CDR3 nucleotides read TGTGCCAGCAGCTCGATAGGGAGGTATTTT. Translating gives CASSSIGRYF.

This clone showed up just once. The CDR3 nucleotides read TGTGCCAGCAGCCCCCGGCTAGCGGGTGAGACCCAGTACTTC. Translation gives CASSPRLAGETQYF. The chain links TRBV7-2 to TRBJ2-5, with 8 bases matching TRBD2. Per germline, CDR1 SGHTA and CDR2 FQGNSA. The CDR3 runs to 14 residues. V was pared by 5 bases and J by 5 bases, with 7 bases of the junction left unmatched.